This entry lists 12 T cell receptor beta chains sequenced from one sample in a study of identical twins. From the 5' RACE reads, TCRdb called clonotypes with MiXCR, one entry per CDR3 protein. The sample lists around 1.7 million distinct CDR3 sequences, more than 30% occurring once. The source material was cord blood. The source of these receptors is a newborn girl in good health.

This clonotype has more than one count but fewer than ten. The CDR3: CSARGASGGYNEQFF. The CDR3 coding sequence is TGCAGTGCTAGAGGGGCTAGCGGGGGGTACAATGAGCAGTTCTTC. The gene calls are TRBV20-1 and TRBJ2-1, with 11 bases fitting TRBD2. J lost 4 bases, V lost 1 base, and 3 bases had no gene match. This CDR3 has 15 amino acids. In germline, CDR1 is DFQATT, CDR2 SNEGSKA (reference sequence).

The rearrangement joins TRBV4-1 to TRBJ1-4; the match to TRBD1 covers 8 bases. Germline assignment: CDR1 MGHRA and CDR2 YSYEKL. The CDR3 extends over 14 amino acids. Unmatched junction bases numbered 8, after V lost 6 bases and J lost 8 bases. The CDR3 protein is CASRRDRLGEKLFF. The CDR3 region has the DNA TGCGCCAGCAGACGGGACAGGTTGGGCGAAAAACTGTTTTTT.

The chain is built from TRBV2 and TRBJ1-5; D call uncertain. The V end lost 3 bases, the J end lost 7 bases, and 10 bases lay between the germline ends. Germline values: CDR1 SNHLY, CDR2 FYNNEI. The CDR3 length is 13 residues. CDR3 residues: CASSDSKVQPQHF. The CDR3 bases are TGTGCCAGCAGTGACAGTAAGGTCCAGCCCCAGCATTTT.

This clonotype was counted a single time. The rearrangement joins TRBV9 to TRBJ2-1; D is perhaps TRBD2 (6 bases). The DNA end is more similar to TRBJ2-7, so the J call may be wrong. The V gene's germline CDR1 is SGDLS and CDR2 YYNGEE. The CDR3 is made up of 16 amino acids. Written as DNA, the CDR3 is TGTGCCAGCAGCGTAGATGCGGGGCTCCCCTACAATGAGCAGTACTTC. Encoded protein: CASSVDAGLPYNEQYF.

This clonotype was counted only a few times. The J gene is TRBJ1-6, the V gene TRBV6-1; 7 bases fit TRBD1. The CDR3 has 15 amino acids. CDR1 is MNHNS, CDR2 SASEGT, per germline. V shed 5 bases and J 4 bases; nucleotides not matched to a gene: 5. The chain's CDR3 is CASSRQGIYNSPLHF. In nucleotides, the CDR3 is TGTGCCAGCAGTCGACAGGGAATATATAATTCACCCCTCCACTTT.

This clonotype turned up a few times. The rearrangement joins TRBV7-6 to TRBJ2-5, with a tentative D call TRBD2 (5 bases). The CDR3 extends over 15 amino acids. V was cut by 1 base and J by 5 bases, with 14 bases left in between. Germline V lookup: CDR1 SGHVS, CDR2 FNYEAQ. The CDR3 reads CASSLGGSRSETQYF. CDR3 sequence (DNA): TGTGCCAGCAGCTTAGGCGGGTCCCGAAGCGAGACCCAGTACTTC.

This clonotype occurred a few times. The chain links TRBV7-9 to TRBJ2-1, with 10 bases identical to TRBD2. This CDR3 has 14 amino acids. Germline V gives CDR1 SEHNR, CDR2 FQNEAQ (reference sequence). CDR3: CAQSSGGVYNEQFF. CDR3 coding DNA: TGTGCTCAAAGCAGCGGGGGGGTCTACAATGAGCAGTTCTTC.

This clonotype was detected a few times. The V call is TRBV27, the J call TRBJ2-1; tentatively, D is TRBD2 (7 bases). Between the trimmed V and J ends, which lost 3 bases and 2 bases, there was a span of 17 bases. Germline-derived CDR1 and CDR2 are MNHEY and SMNVEV (reference sequence). The CDR3 totals 17 residues. The CDR3 DNA sequence: TGTGCCAGCAGTTTTTGCGGTAGGGGGGGGACCTACAATGAGCAGTTCTTC. Translation: CASSFCGRGGTYNEQFF.

A few counts support this clonotype. The chain is built from TRBV2 and TRBJ2-1; D possibly corresponds to TRBD2 (6 bases). The germline gives CDR1 SNHLY, CDR2 FYNNEI. The CDR3 runs 15 residues. The germline V and J ends were trimmed by 6 bases and 3 bases, with 15 bases remaining between them. The CDR3, as DNA: TGTGCCAGCAGCTTGACTAGACCGATCTACAATGAGCAGTTCTTC. This encodes CASSLTRPIYNEQFF.

The chain uses TRBV6-2 or TRBV6-3 and TRBJ1-5; TRBD1 matches 12 bases. V was clipped by 4 bases and J by 2 bases; unmatched bases: 12. The CDR3 has 19 residues. Per germline, CDR1 MNHEY and CDR2 SVGEGT. As DNA, the CDR3 is TGTGCCAGCAGTTCCATCGGGACAGGGGGCAAGGTGGGCAATCAGCCCCAGCATTTT. It translates to CASSSIGTGGKVGNQPQHF.

As concerns this clonotype: The junction departs from germline at one end; a sequencing error may be responsible. The CDR3 protein is CSVELGGGTDAQYF. The CDR3 DNA reads TGCAGCGTTGAGTTGGGGGGGGGGACAGATGCGCAGTATTTT. The gene calls are TRBV29-1 and TRBJ2-3; D assignment may be TRBD1 or TRBD2 (7 bases each). CDR1 and CDR2 (germline): SQVTM, ANQGSEA. The CDR3 totals 14 residues.

The chain employs TRBV5-1 and TRBJ1-4; D not resolved. CDR3 size: 14 residues. Trimming took off 3 bases at V and 3 bases at J, with 9 bases between the two ends. Germline V gene lookup returns CDR1 SGHRS and CDR2 YFSETQ. CDR3 sequence: CASSSLTANEKLFF. DNA of the CDR3: TGCGCCAGCAGCTCTCTTACAGCTAATGAAAAACTGTTTTTT. The full variable domain, with the rest looked up from reference TRBV5-1 and TRBJ1-4, is KAGVTQTPRYLIKTRGQQVTLSCSPISGHRSVSWYQQTPGQGLQFLFEYFSETQRNKGNFPGRFSGRQFSNSRSEMNVSTLELGDSALYLCASSSLTANEKLFFGSGTQLSVL.